This TCR beta chain was observed in a study of graft-versus-host responses after intestinal transplantation. For the study at large: Multivisceral, liver-intestinal, or isolated intestinal transplants were given to recipients.

V gave up 1 base and J gave up 2 bases; unmatched junction bases: 5. Germline assignment: CDR1 SGHRS and CDR2 YFSETQ. This CDR3 is built from 15 residues. Using immunoSEQ multiplex PCR, the repertoire was profiled, and TCRdb retains in-frame clones only, with some absent. The sample has roughly 62,000 clones; around nine tenths are singletons. V usage is TRBV5-1 and J usage is TRBJ1-2; 7 bases are shared with TRBD1. The specimen comprised PBMCs, sampled about 120 days after intestinal transplantation. The TCR sequence derives from a human patient who received an intestinal transplant, so some T cells may come from the graft donor. Here the CDR3 reads CASSLSTGANYGYTF. Written as DNA, the CDR3 is TGCGCCAGCAGCTTGTCTACAGGGGCGAACTATGGCTACACCTTC.